The source of this T cell receptor (beta chain) is a study of beta chain features in type 1 diabetes (dated 2018 in TCRdb). With regard to the full study: Mean age, gender distribution, total cell number and subset yield did not differ between patients and healthy donors. The study compared TCRB repertoires of sorted circulating CD4+ T cell subsets between recently diagnosed type 1 diabetes patients and matched healthy donors. A total of just under 110,000,000 sorted cells were examined across all samples, and RNA yield correlated strongly with the number of cells per subset. Naive and central memory subsets were obtained from all 30 or so donors, but regulatory and stem cell-like memory subsets were isolated from only 8 patients and roughly 8 healthy donors.

With respect to this clone: What antigen it recognizes has not been identified. Base qualities are not at hand, and no much larger clone is one base apart.

Here is what the overall study found, with its caveats: Naive, central memory and regulatory TCRB repertoires appeared to be more similar among patients than among healthy donors. Only small numbers of individuals were included in the HLA sub-analyses, which left unresolved whether HLA type had any influence on TCRB rearrangement. Patients with type 1 diabetes made fewer insertions and deleted more nucleotides at VDJ recombination sites, implying thymic rearrangement abnormalities. Because cDNA was sequenced instead of genomic DNA, highly expressing activated cells could be over-represented, though the groups showed no difference in activation or CD3 levels. A moderate but significant shortening of TCRB CDR3 length was observed in type 1 diabetes patients in all four CD4+ subsets. Shorter templates might be favored by PCR, yet because patient and control samples were amplified and corrected together, any such skew would affect both groups equally.

All of the isolated RNA was reverse transcribed with the High Capacity cDNA Reverse Transcription Kit, so expressed TCRB transcripts were sequenced. Naive, central memory and regulatory T cell samples underwent deep immunoSEQ sequencing, averaging roughly 3.3 million total reads per sample. After sorted cells were lysed in RLT buffer, RNA was extracted with DNase-treated RNeasy Micro or Mini kits, with the choice depending on cell number. Each cell subset was processed separately to prevent cross-contamination, with patient and healthy donor samples processed together. TCRB sequences were amplified from cDNA with the immunoSEQ multiplex PCR, producing 87-bp fragments spanning the CDR3 region. Sequencing of the amplicons was performed on the Illumina HiSeq platform. In the authors' own workflow: PCR bias was corrected computationally using synthetic template baselines, and reads within Hamming distance 2 were collapsed, with unmergeable singletons discarded. Reads were aligned against IMGT so that V, D and J genes, CDR3 length and insertions or deletions at six rearrangement sites could be assigned. Within each subset, clonotype counts were normalized to sorted cell number, and only after that were true diversity and Gini coefficients computed with the tcR R package. The overlap coefficient, calculated on TCRB nucleotide sequences, was used to measure repertoire sharing. Out-of-frame TCRB sequences from naive cells were analyzed to stand in for the pre-selection repertoire. This immuneACCESS table, as held by TCRdb, lists in-frame sequences with V and J called but not all clones. Of the missing ones, under half trace to an unresolved V gene in checked studies; the others have no known cause. V, J and clone size are taken as reported in that table, and D and trimming were inferred from the DNA itself. This sample is represented by around 300,000 clones; 9.5% to 11% of them were singletons. Together, the top ten hold 0.015% of the sample.

Taken from cysteine to phenylalanine, the CDR3 has 16 residues. Of the read, only the CDR3 DNA is kept; its 48 bases are in frame from base 1. Trimming accounts for 5 bases at V and 3 bases at J, while the number of junction bases matched to no gene is 12. CDR1 SGHNT and CDR2 YYREEE were looked up in the germline V gene (reference sequence). From each donor, a single peripheral blood sample of about 120 mL on average was drawn into heparinised tubes. Using a panel that included CD45RO, CCR7, CD25, CD127, CD95 and CD27, naive, central memory, regulatory and stem cell-like memory CD4+ T cells were sorted on a BD FACSAria II. A purity above 98% was achieved for all sorted populations. Right away, PBMCs were isolated by Lymphoprep density gradient centrifugation and were stained directly, with no culture step. So that batch effects would be minimized, each experiment stained and sorted samples in pairs, pairing one healthy donor with one patient.

The specimen was naive CD4+ T cells from blood. This specimen's cell subset or site label, per the study, means: true naive CD4+ T cells. This receptor was taken from a woman in her 30s in good health. Recombination linked TRBV5-4 to TRBJ2-3, with 7 central nucleotides matching TRBD2. This receptor has the CDR3 CASSLFSGISTDTQYF. The bases read TGTGCCAGCAGTTTGTTCAGCGGGATCAGTACAGATACGCAGTATTTT.